This TCR beta chain originates from a study of human T cells and chemical hapten exposure. About the study: The sensitizer, 2% DPC, was used on 2 cm by 2 cm of upper inner arm skin. Mostly female patients had alopecia areata, totalis or universalis. Study results and caveats: The formation of large CDR3 similarity clusters by expanded TCRs significantly exceeded that of controls.

Regarding time point: patch test 3, about 24 weeks after DPC sensitization. Treatment in this sample: therapeutic diphenylcyclopropenone sensitization with weekly scalp DPC. J was trimmed by 5 bases and V by 0 bases; bases with no gene match: 9. CDR1 and CDR2 (germline): SGHTA, FQGNSA. The length of the CDR3 is 16 residues. TCRdb reprocessed the RACE reads with MiXCR, giving one entry per CDR3 protein. The data hold 85,000 to 100,000 distinct CDR3 sequences, with roughly 27% observed a single time. Worth noting for this clonotype: Its target is unknown.

The V and J genes are TRBV7-2 and TRBJ2-5, with 7 bases aligning to TRBD2. The TCR was taken from a man in his forties or fifties with alopecia areata. Some clones in this sample may be carry-over from other donors' samples. The sequenced sample was whole blood, obtained in connection with sensitization to the hapten diphenylcyclopropenone (DPC). This chain's CDR3 is CASSLAEAGRSETQYF. DNA of the CDR3: TGTGCCAGCAGCTTAGCTGAAGCGGGAAGGTCGGAGACCCAGTACTTC.